Following are 5 T cell receptor beta chains from one sample sequenced in a study of T cells in narcolepsy. Here immunoSEQ multiplex PCR was the method, and the copy in TCRdb shows in-frame clones only, minus some. This sample has nearly 35,000 clones; more than 75% occur once, and the top ten carry about 2.3%. The sequenced sample consisted of memory (CD45RA-) CD4+ T cells from blood. Receptors were obtained from a human donor in good health.

This chain links TRBV7-3 with TRBJ2-1, with D perhaps TRBD1 or TRBD2 (6 bases each). The germline V gene encodes CDR1 SGHTA and CDR2 FQGTGA. This CDR3 contains 13 residues. The V and J ends lost 8 bases and 8 bases respectively, with 16 bases between them. The CDR3 DNA sequence: TGTGCCAGCGGCCCAAACAGGGAGGATGAGCAGTTCTTC. It is translated as CASGPNREDEQFF. Full variable domain (remainder filled in from reference TRBV7-3 and TRBJ2-1): GAGVSQTPSNKVTEKGKYVELRCDPISGHTALYWYRQSLGQGPEFLIYFQGTGAADDSGLPNDRFFAVRPEGSVSTLKIQRTERGDSAVYLCASGPNREDEQFFGPGTRLTVL.

The rearrangement joins TRBV5-1 to TRBJ2-7, with D perhaps TRBD1 (7 bases). CDR3 length equals 21 residues. Per the germline V gene, CDR1 is SGHRS and CDR2 is YFSETQ. V was shortened by 0 bases and J by 3 bases, with 31 bases between the two germline ends. The CDR3 protein is CASSLALRARGSITGDYEQYF. CDR3 nucleotides: TGCGCCAGCAGCTTGGCCTTGAGAGCGCGGGGCTCCATAACAGGGGACTACGAGCAGTACTTC.

The J gene is TRBJ2-1, the V gene TRBV11-3; D ambiguous. This CDR3 is built from 15 residues. V lost 4 bases to trimming and J lost 4 bases, with 14 bases between them. Germline V gene sequence: CDR1 SGHNT, CDR2 YENEEA. CDR3 loop: CASSSLATLYNEQFF. The CDR3 region has the DNA TGTGCCAGCAGCTCCTTGGCCACCCTTTACAATGAGCAGTTCTTC. Using reference TRBV11-3 and TRBJ2-1 for the parts outside the CDR3, the full variable domain is EAGVVQSPRYKIIEKKQPVAFWCNPISGHNTLYWYLQNLGQGPELLIRYENEEAVDDSQLPKDRFSAERLKGVDSTLKIQPAELGDSAVYLCASSSLATLYNEQFFGPGTRLTVL.

The V call is TRBV4-1, the J call TRBJ1-1; possibly TRBD1 for D (5 bases). CDR1 is MGHRA, CDR2 YSYEKL, per germline. Trimming left V 6 bases short and J 4 bases short, with 12 bases between. CDR3 size: 13 residues. The chain's CDR3 is CASSRGQTTEAFF. Here the CDR3 DNA reads TGCGCCAGCAGTCGTGGACAAACCACTGAAGCTTTCTTT.

This clone was found a few times. The chain has TRBV19 and TRBJ1-5; D not resolved. Trimming stripped 5 bases from V and 7 bases from J, with 9 bases between. Germline CDR1 LNHDA, CDR2 SQIVND (reference sequence). The CDR3 extends over 12 amino acids. The CDR3 here is CASSGQGQPQHF. CDR3 nucleotide sequence: TGTGCCAGTAGTGGGCAAGGACAGCCCCAGCATTTT.